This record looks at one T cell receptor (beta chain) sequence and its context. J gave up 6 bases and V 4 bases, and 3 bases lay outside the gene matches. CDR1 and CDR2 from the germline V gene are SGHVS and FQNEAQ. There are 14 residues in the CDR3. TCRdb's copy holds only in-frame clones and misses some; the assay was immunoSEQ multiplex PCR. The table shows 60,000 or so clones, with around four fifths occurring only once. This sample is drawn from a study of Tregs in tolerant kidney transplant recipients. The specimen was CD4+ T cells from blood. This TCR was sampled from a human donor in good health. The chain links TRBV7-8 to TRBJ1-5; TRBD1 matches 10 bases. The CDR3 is CASSSGTGVQPQHF. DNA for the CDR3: TGTGCCAGCAGCTCAGGGACAGGGGTTCAGCCCCAGCATTTT.